The source of this TCR beta chain is a study of T cells in Graves' hyperthyroidism and ophthalmopathy. Study-level information: Sampling of peripheral blood happened at initial diagnosis, prior to any treatment.

This clonotype occurred many times. What it recognizes is unknown. The TCR beta CDR3 regions underwent amplification using RNA transcripts as the source. Using the HTBI primer set, a first-round RT-PCR was run on the TCR CDR3. TCRdb re-called the multiplex PCR reads through MiXCR, storing one row per CDR3 protein. The data show some 210,000 distinct CDR3 sequences, with roughly 15% seen just once and roughly 50% held by the top ten. Diagnosing involved the use of clinical symptoms, serum thyroxine and TRAb, thyroid ultrasound and orbital computed tomography. Fresh peripheral blood, under 13 ml, yielded the PBMCs. The study's findings and limits: Expanded thyroid clonotypes (above 0.001) were mostly also found in blood.

V shed 5 bases, J shed 4 bases, and the junction held 23 bases outside the gene matches. Germline V gene data show CDR1 as SGHAT and CDR2 as FQNNGV. This CDR3 has 20 amino acids. The clonotype originates from a man in his fifties or sixties with Graves' hyperthyroidism. Sequences were obtained from blood. The J gene is TRBJ2-7, the V gene TRBV11-2, with TRBD2 matching over 10 bases. CDR3: CASSKQEYGSVASGSYEQYF. DNA for the CDR3: TGTGCCAGCAGCAAACAGGAGTATGGCAGTGTGGCTAGCGGGAGTTACGAGCAGTACTTC.